This T cell receptor (beta chain) comes out of a study of T cells in narcolepsy. Study-wide results and limits: Autoreactive clone sequences were missing from some blood memory CD4+ repertoires. Same-patient CSF and blood CD4+ T cell clonotypes included HCRT-specific and TRIB2-specific autoreactive ones.

In regard to this clone: What it binds is not known. The same CDR3 also results from other DNA sequences found in this sample.

The CDR3 spans 15 residues. Germline CDR1 and CDR2: MNHEY and SMNVEV (reference sequence). Deletions cut 6 bases from V and 7 bases from J, with 21 bases between. Generated by immunoSEQ multiplex PCR, the TCRdb table keeps only in-frame clones and is missing some. This sample yields more than 9,500 clones, of which 94% are seen a single time; about 1.1% belongs to the top ten. The TCR sequence derives from a human donor with narcolepsy. The sequenced material came from CD45RA- memory CD4+ T cells from PBMCs. The rearrangement uses TRBV27 and TRBJ1-2, with D possibly TRBD1 on 6 matching bases. CDR3 DNA sequence: TGTGCCAGCAGCTCCCTCCTCTGGGGGCCGGCTGGCTACACCTTC. Translated, it gives CASSSLLWGPAGYTF.